The sequence of this T cell receptor (beta chain) was determined in a study of beta chain features in type 1 diabetes. Study observations and caveats: The similarity of naive, central memory and Treg TCRB repertoires appeared greater among patients than among healthy donors.

This clone was detected once. The antigen remains unidentified. Every isolated RNA sample was fully reverse transcribed, so sequencing captured expressed TCRB transcripts. Clones were sequenced by immunoSEQ multiplex PCR, and TCRdb holds only the in-frame ones, with some missing. The sample lists about half a million clones; over 25% were seen once. Staining for CD45RO/CCR7/CD25/CD127/CD95/CD27 allowed sorting of CD4+ naive, central memory, regulatory and stem cell-like memory cells. What was sequenced was naive CD4+ T cells from blood. This clonotype was sampled from a man younger than 35 in good health.

CDR3 loop: CASREQGRQPQHF. CDR3 in DNA: TGTGCCAGCAGAGAGCAGGGACGGCAGCCCCAGCATTTT. The J gene is TRBJ1-5, the V gene TRBV2, with a possible D match to TRBD1 (5 bases). The V gene lost 6 bases and the J gene lost 7 bases, with 13 bases spanning the gap. CDR3 size: 13 residues. The V gene's germline CDR1 is SNHLY and CDR2 FYNNEI. The full variable domain, its missing parts supplied by reference TRBV2 and TRBJ1-5, is EPEVTQTPSHQVTQMGQEVILRCVPISNHLYFYWYRQILGQKVEFLVSFYNNEISEKSEIFDDQFSVERPDGSNFTLKIRSTKLEDSAMYFCASREQGRQPQHFGDGTRLSIL.